A single sample is the source of the 20 T cell receptor beta chains below, sequenced in a study of early T cells in non-severe SARS-CoV-2 infection. TCRdb processed the 5' RACE reads anew with MiXCR; each CDR3 protein has one entry. The sample has some 96,000 distinct CDR3 sequences, about 13% seen once; the top ten hold approximately 2%. Sequenced input: whole blood. All receptors come from an adult who was a healthcare worker with PCR-confirmed SARS-CoV-2 infection or an uninfected control (not recorded which).

This clonotype was found many times. The J gene is TRBJ2-1, the V gene TRBV30; TRBD2 is a possible D gene (9 bases). CDR1 is GTSNPN, CDR2 SVGIG, per germline (reference sequence). Trimming removed 7 bases from V and 10 bases from J, with 26 bases in between. The CDR3 loop spans 15 amino acids. The CDR3 reads CASGGGDRTPREQFF. DNA of the CDR3: TGTGCCTCAGGCGGGGGGGACAGGACCCCCAGGGAGCAGTTCTTC.

Many counts were recorded for this clonotype. This sequence joins TRBV4-2 and TRBJ2-7; 7 bases match TRBD2. The CDR3 length is 15 residues. Trimming removed 1 base from V and 10 bases from J; junction bases left unmatched: 13. The germline CDR1 and CDR2 sequences are LGHNA and YNFKEQ. The CDR3 is CASSQVGDYSREQYF. The DNA of the CDR3 is TGTGCCAGCAGCCAAGTCGGGGACTATTCACGGGAACAGTACTTC.

This clonotype showed up many times. The V gene is TRBV7-2, the J gene TRBJ2-1; D not resolved. The ends were cut back, 0 bases at V and 0 bases at J, with 24 bases in the middle. This CDR3 has 21 residues. CDR1 and CDR2 (germline): SGHTA, FQGNSA. The DNA for the CDR3 is TGTGCCAGCAGCTTAGCGCTCTTTTTTATTACCTCTTCGAGCTCCTACAATGAGCAGTTCTTC. Amino acid sequence: CASSLALFFITSSSSYNEQFF.

This clonotype has a count of ten or more. The chain combines TRBV10-3 with TRBJ1-1; tentatively, D is TRBD1 (5 bases). This CDR3 is 13 amino acids long. Germline V CDR1 and CDR2: ENHRY, SYGVKD. Trimming cost V 4 bases and J 1 base, with 7 bases left between them. DNA for the CDR3: TGTGCCATCAGTGCCAGGGCGAACACTGAAGCTTTCTTT. Its protein is CAISARANTEAFF.

The chain links TRBV11-2 to TRBJ2-5; no clear D gene. Trimming removed 5 bases at V and 0 bases at J, with 10 bases between. The CDR3 is made up of 14 amino acids. CDR1 and CDR2 from the germline V gene are SGHAT and FQNNGV. In DNA, the CDR3 is TGTGCCAGCAGCGGTCTAACGTACCAAGAGACCCAGTACTTC. It encodes CASSGLTYQETQYF.

This clonotype was observed many times. V usage is TRBV3-1 and J usage is TRBJ2-6; D gene ambiguous. The germline V and J ends were trimmed by 5 bases and 0 bases, with 11 bases remaining between them. This CDR3 spans 16 amino acids. Germline V gene data show CDR1 as LGHDT and CDR2 as YNNKEL (reference sequence). CDR3 in DNA: TGTGCCAGCAGCGAAATGTTAGGCTCTGGGGCCAACGTCCTGACTTTC. Amino acid sequence: CASSEMLGSGANVLTF.

This chain uses TRBV12-3 or TRBV12-4 with TRBJ1-4, with no clear D. The CDR3 length is 12 residues. The ends were cut back, 5 bases at V and 10 bases at J, with 11 bases in the middle. In DNA, the CDR3 is TGTGCCAGCAGTCCCAGGATGGTAAAACTGTTTTTT. This translates into CASSPRMVKLFF.

This clonotype was observed many times. The J gene is TRBJ2-1, the V gene TRBV20-1; the D gene is possibly TRBD1 (6 bases). CDR1 is DFQATT, CDR2 SNEGSKA, per germline (reference sequence). There are 13 residues in the CDR3. The V and J ends lost 6 bases and 3 bases respectively, with 12 bases between them. The CDR3 DNA reads as TGCAGTGCAAAAAACAGGGACTACAATGAGCAGTTCTTC. As protein: CSAKNRDYNEQFF.

The V and J genes are TRBV19 and TRBJ1-1, with unresolved D. The CDR3 extends over 15 amino acids. Germline V CDR1 and CDR2: LNHDA, SQIVND (reference sequence). Trimming removed 3 bases at V and 6 bases at J, with 17 bases between. CDR3 sequence (DNA): TGTGCCAGTAGTATCGAGTGGCCGGGTTCGGCTGAAGCTTTCTTT. As protein: CASSIEWPGSAEAFF.

There are many counts of this clonotype. The chain combines TRBV28 with TRBJ2-4, with 8 nucleotides matching TRBD1. CDR3 length equals 15 residues. With 5 bases clipped from V and 6 bases from J, the junction kept 9 bases outside the gene matches. CDR1 and CDR2 (germline): MDHEN, SYDVKM. CDR3 bases: TGTGCCAGCAGTCCCCTGGACAGGGAGGCAAACATTCAGTACTTC. Translating gives CASSPLDREANIQYF.

This clonotype was seen only a few times. The genes are TRBV7-2 and TRBJ2-1; D is tentatively TRBD1 or TRBD2 (6 bases each). With 2 bases removed from V and 6 bases from J, the gap between germline ends came to 14 bases. The CDR3 sequence is 15 residues long. The germline V gene encodes CDR1 SGHTA and CDR2 FQGNSA. The CDR3 loop reads CASSLFPGAGNEQFF. The CDR3 nucleotides read TGTGCCAGCAGCTTATTCCCGGGGGCAGGCAATGAGCAGTTCTTC.

Points on this clonotype: A read error may produce the germline difference seen at one junction end. The chain carries TRBV11-2 and TRBJ2-7; unclear D gene. The CDR3 totals 11 residues. In germline, CDR1 is SGHAT, CDR2 FQNNGV. The CDR3 region has the DNA TGTGTCAGCAGCTTATCCTACGAGCAGTACTTC. It specifies CVSSLSYEQYF.

This clonotype was seen repeatedly, ten times or more. J is TRBJ2-5 and V is TRBV20-1; the match to TRBD2 covers 10 bases. CDR1 is DFQATT, CDR2 SNEGSKA, per germline (reference sequence). Trimming took 0 bases from V and 0 from J; bases not matched to a gene: 10. The CDR3 is made up of 18 amino acids. Written as DNA, the CDR3 is TGCAGTGCTAGAGACCGCCCTAGCGGGGGCACGTACCAAGAGACCCAGTACTTC. Protein product: CSARDRPSGGTYQETQYF.

This clonotype was recorded at least ten times. This sequence joins TRBV6-5 and TRBJ2-1; 8 bases are a match to TRBD1. The CDR3 contains 16 residues. The germline CDR1 and CDR2 sequences are MNHEY and SVGAGI. V was pared by 6 bases and J by 0 bases, with 7 bases of the junction left unmatched. The CDR3 nucleotides are TGTGCCAGCAGAACCCAGGGGGCTCTCTCCTACAATGAGCAGTTCTTC. This sequence encodes CASRTQGALSYNEQFF.

This clonotype was counted at least ten times. The chain joins TRBV11-2 to TRBJ2-3, with no clear D. The length of the CDR3 is 14 residues. V lost 3 bases and J 7 bases, leaving 14 bases between the germline ends. CDR1 and CDR2 (germline): SGHAT, FQNNGV. CDR3 region: CASSFGQFGNTQYF. CDR3 coding DNA: TGTGCCAGCAGCTTTGGGCAGTTCGGTAATACGCAGTATTTT.

This clonotype was seen a few times. V usage is TRBV29-1 and J usage is TRBJ2-7; possible D gene TRBD1, 6 bases. Trimming pared 5 bases from V and 5 bases from J, leaving 13 bases between. The germline V gene encodes CDR1 SQVTM and CDR2 ANQGSEA. The CDR3 is 12 amino acids. The CDR3 spells CSVSKGVNEQYF. The DNA of the CDR3 is TGCAGCGTTTCCAAGGGGGTTAACGAGCAGTACTTC.

Turning to this clonotype: A read error may be the cause here, since a much bigger clone is one base away. V gene TRBV21-1 combines with J gene TRBJ2-1; no check of the table's D call, TRBD1, against the DNA was made. TRBV21-1 is shown as a pseudogene. The CDR3 consists of 18 residues. The CDR3 protein is CASSPLQGSSNSYDEQFF. DNA for the CDR3: TGTGCCAGCAGCCCTCTACAGGGGTCCTCCAACTCTTACGATGAGCAGTTCTTC.

The V gene is TRBV15, the J gene TRBJ2-1; D possibly matches TRBD1 or TRBD2 (6 bases each). This CDR3 is 14 amino acids long. Looked up from germline, CDR1 is LNHNV and CDR2 is YYDKDF (reference sequence). V was trimmed by 0 bases and J by 7 bases, leaving 10 bases between them. The CDR3 sequence is CATSRDRGPNEQFF. The CDR3 DNA follows: TGTGCCACCAGCAGAGACCGGGGGCCAAATGAGCAGTTCTTC.

This clonotype has a count of ten or more. The chain recombines TRBV13 with TRBJ2-3; D gene uncertain. Germline V gene sequence: CDR1 PRHDT, CDR2 FYEKMQ (reference sequence). V was pared by 4 bases and J by 1 base, with 15 bases between. CDR3 size: 16 residues. The CDR3 sequence is CASSSPAVGRTDTQYF. CDR3 sequence (DNA): TGTGCCAGCAGCTCCCCGGCGGTGGGCCGCACAGATACGCAGTATTTT.

The gene calls are TRBV29-1 and TRBJ2-1; 8 bases agree with TRBD1. CDR1 is SQVTM and CDR2 is ANQGSEA in the germline V gene. CDR3 length: 13 residues. Losses at the gene ends were 6 bases for V and 6 bases for J; bases not matched to a gene: 7. CDR3 nucleotide sequence: TGCAGCGTGACAGGGGTAATCCCCAATGAGCAGTTCTTC. Protein: CSVTGVIPNEQFF.